The T cell receptor (beta chain) under discussion was sequenced for a study of response to subunit inactivated influenza vaccine. General observations from the study: Authors suggested few new T cells are recruited by each seasonal influenza vaccination.

Trimming removed 0 bases from V and 5 bases from J, with 12 bases in between. From germline, CDR1 is SGHRS and CDR2 YFSETQ. This CDR3 is built from 14 residues. A note on this clonotype: Its antigen is unknown. Since a much larger clone is just one base distant, this may be a read error.

TCRdb called the RT-PCR reads again in MiXCR, with one record for every CDR3 protein. The profile shows about half a million distinct CDR3 sequences, 6% to 9% of them singletons. The input for sequencing was PBMCs from blood, taken roughly 24 months after vaccination. The chain combines TRBV5-1 with TRBJ2-7, with a weak D call TRBD1 (5 bases). The sequence was collected from a man aged 50 to 69 who received an inactivated influenza vaccine. This chain's CDR3 is CASSLATAAHEQYF. Written as DNA, the CDR3 is TGCGCCAGCAGCTTGGCGACAGCAGCTCACGAGCAGTACTTC.